This is a list of T cell receptor beta chains from one sample in a study of T cell responses to AZD1222 COVID-19 vaccine. The protocol was immunoSEQ multiplex PCR, while the TCRdb copy is restricted to in-frame clones and leaves out a portion. This table has about 210,000 clones, around 94% appearing once. Sample: peripheral blood, taken 28 days after the second dose of the MenACWY control vaccine. The receptor set was obtained from an adult who received the MenACWY meningococcal vaccine as a control. The CDR3 runs from the conserved cysteine through the conserved F or W. A D gene is named only where the DNA matches it firmly. The size field is filled for only some rows; it gives once, few, many or a size class.

V	J	D	size	CDR3	DNA
TRBV19	TRBJ1-5	NA	NA	CASSIEGSQPQHF	TGTGCCAGTAGTATTGAGGGGAGTCAGCCCCAGCATTTT
TRBV2	TRBJ1-3	TRBD1	NA	CASKTGRLRKSGNTIYF	TGTGCCAGCAAGACAGGGCGCCTTCGAAAATCTGGAAACACCATATATTTT
TRBV25-1	TRBJ1-3	TRBD1	NA	CASSVQGAPGNTIYF	TGTGCCAGCTCCGTACAGGGGGCGCCCGGAAACACCATATATTTT
TRBV14	TRBJ1-1	TRBD1	NA	CASSPQGAVNTEAFF	TGTGCCAGCAGCCCCCAGGGGGCGGTGAACACTGAAGCTTTCTTT
TRBV5-4	TRBJ2-7	TRBD1	NA	CASSLAPGGVDEQYF	TGTGCCAGCAGCTTGGCCCCAGGGGGCGTCGACGAGCAGTACTTC
TRBV6-6	TRBJ2-7	NA	NA	CASTRDTNPYEQYF	TGTGCCAGCACCCGGGACACGAACCCTTACGAGCAGTACTTC
TRBV6-1	TRBJ1-5	TRBD1	NA	CASSETGGGQPQHF	TGTGCCAGCAGTGAGACAGGGGGTGGTCAGCCCCAGCATTTT
TRBV4-1	TRBJ2-1	NA	NA	CASSRDQFEQFF	TGCGCCAGCAGCCGGGACCAATTTGAGCAGTTCTTC
TRBV7-9	TRBJ2-3	TRBD1	NA	CASSSPGTVSIPDTDTQYF	TGTGCCAGCAGCTCGCCTGGGACAGTGTCTATTCCTGACACAGATACGCAGTATTTT
TRBV15	TRBJ1-3	TRBD1	NA	CATRETGVDTIYF	TGTGCCACCAGGGAGACAGGGGTCGACACCATATATTTT
TRBV9	TRBJ2-6	TRBD1	NA	CASSPTGGYSGANVLTF	TGTGCCAGCAGCCCGACAGGGGGTTACTCTGGGGCCAACGTCCTGACTTTC
TRBV6-5	TRBJ1-5	NA	NA	CASSLGRAGNQPQHF	TGTGCCAGCAGCCTGGGAAGGGCGGGCAATCAGCCCCAGCATTTT
TRBV6-4	TRBJ2-1	TRBD2	few	CASSDGTSGNEQFF	TGTGCCAGCAGTGACGGGACTAGCGGCAATGAGCAGTTCTTC
TRBV5-6	TRBJ1-1	NA	NA	CASSFGTSEAFF	TGTGCCAGCAGCTTCGGGACGAGCGAAGCTTTCTTT
TRBV18	TRBJ2-7	TRBD2	NA	CASSPSRGTSGPGGQYF	TGTGCCAGCTCACCATCCCGAGGAACTAGCGGCCCTGGGGGGCAGTACTTC
TRBV18	TRBJ1-2	TRBD1	NA	CASSPGTGGLSDGYTF	TGTGCCAGCTCACCTGGGACAGGGGGTCTGTCCGATGGCTACACCTTC